Listed here is a single T cell receptor beta chain. Its matching antigen is unknown. These data are taken from a study of blood T cells in healthy people across ages. Study findings and constraints: Shifts in expanded clonotypes may have been confounded by donor CMV status, which was unknown. It was found that TCR beta diversity correlated strongly with the percentage of naive T cells.

This CDR3 comprises 13 residues. The germline V gene has CDR1 DFQATT and CDR2 SNEGSKA (reference sequence). Trimming pared 3 bases from V and 5 bases from J, leaving 14 bases between. Alongside a J-beta primer mix, a sample-barcoded 5' primer served in a second PCR lasting roughly 7 to 11 cycles. TCRdb recomputed calls from the 5' RACE reads with MiXCR, one row per CDR3 protein. The data contain 650,000 to 1,000,000 distinct CDR3 sequences, about half of them singletons. Source material: blood. The receptor was derived from a man older than 75 in good health. The genes are TRBV20-1 and TRBJ2-7, with D tentatively TRBD2 (6 bases). The CDR3 protein is CSASRGLPDEQYF. The CDR3, as DNA: TGCAGTGCTAGTAGGGGACTGCCGGACGAGCAGTACTTC.